The clone carrying this T cell receptor (beta chain) has a count of ten or more. Its matching antigen is unknown. This record comes from a study of identical twins. TCRdb re-called the 5' RACE reads with MiXCR, one entry per CDR3 protein. The data contain hundreds of thousands of distinct CDR3 sequences, 6.1% of them singletons. The CDR3 consists of 17 residues. V dropped 3 bases and J dropped 1 base, with 17 bases sitting between them. Germline CDR1 is SGDLS and CDR2 is YYNGEE. General study findings and limits: Out-of-frame beta sequences exhibited a weaker degree of excess twin sharing. Abundant beta clonotypes from cord blood bore fewer insertions; memory repertoires lacked this pattern.

Sequencing used naive T cells sorted from blood. The TCR originated in a young man in good health. V gene TRBV9 combines with J gene TRBJ1-3; perhaps TRBD1 as D (6 bases). This chain's CDR3 is CASSAHSGADSGNTIYF. The CDR3 DNA is TGTGCCAGCAGCGCCCATTCGGGGGCAGATTCTGGAAACACCATATATTTT.